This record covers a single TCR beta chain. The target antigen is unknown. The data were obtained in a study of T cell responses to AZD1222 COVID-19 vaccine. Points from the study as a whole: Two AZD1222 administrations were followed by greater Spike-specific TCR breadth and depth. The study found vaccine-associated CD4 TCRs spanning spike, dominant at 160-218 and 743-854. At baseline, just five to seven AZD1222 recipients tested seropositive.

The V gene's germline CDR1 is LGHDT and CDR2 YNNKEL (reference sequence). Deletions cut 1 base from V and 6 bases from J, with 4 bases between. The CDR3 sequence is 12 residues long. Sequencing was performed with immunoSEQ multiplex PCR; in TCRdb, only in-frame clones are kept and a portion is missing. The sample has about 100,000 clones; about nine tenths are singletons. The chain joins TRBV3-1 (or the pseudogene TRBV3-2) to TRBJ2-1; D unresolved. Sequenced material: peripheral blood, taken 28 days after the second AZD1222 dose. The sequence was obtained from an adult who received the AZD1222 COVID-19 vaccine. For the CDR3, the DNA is TGTGCCAGCAGCCAAGGTTCCAATGAGCAGTTCTTC. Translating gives CASSQGSNEQFF.